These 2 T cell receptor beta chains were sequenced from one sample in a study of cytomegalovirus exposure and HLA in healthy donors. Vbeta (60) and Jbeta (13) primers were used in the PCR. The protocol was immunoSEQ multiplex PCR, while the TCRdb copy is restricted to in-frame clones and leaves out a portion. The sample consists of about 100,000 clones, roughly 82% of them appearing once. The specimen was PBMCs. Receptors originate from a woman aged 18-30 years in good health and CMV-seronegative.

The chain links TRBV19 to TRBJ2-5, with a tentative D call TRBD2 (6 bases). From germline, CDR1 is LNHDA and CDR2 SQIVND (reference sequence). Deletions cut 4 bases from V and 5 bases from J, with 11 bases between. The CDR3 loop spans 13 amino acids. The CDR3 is CASSTDRGETQYF. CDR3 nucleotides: TGTGCCAGTAGTACGGACCGGGGGGAGACCCAGTACTTC.

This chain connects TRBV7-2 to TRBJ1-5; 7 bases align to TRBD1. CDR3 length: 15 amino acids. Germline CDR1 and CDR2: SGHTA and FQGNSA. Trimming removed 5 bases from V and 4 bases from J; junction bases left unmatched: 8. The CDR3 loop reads CASSAQTGLNQPQHF. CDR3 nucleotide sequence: TGTGCCAGCAGCGCACAGACAGGGTTGAATCAGCCCCAGCATTTT.